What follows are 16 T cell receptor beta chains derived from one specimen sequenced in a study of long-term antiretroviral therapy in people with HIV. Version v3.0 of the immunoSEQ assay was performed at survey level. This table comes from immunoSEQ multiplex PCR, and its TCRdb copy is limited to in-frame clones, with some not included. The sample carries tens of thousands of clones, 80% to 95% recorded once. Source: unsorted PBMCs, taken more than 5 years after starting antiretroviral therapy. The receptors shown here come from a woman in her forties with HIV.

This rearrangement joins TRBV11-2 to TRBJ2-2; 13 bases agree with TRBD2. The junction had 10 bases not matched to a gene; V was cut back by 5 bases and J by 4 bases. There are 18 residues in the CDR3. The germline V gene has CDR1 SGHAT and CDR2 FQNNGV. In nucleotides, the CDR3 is TGTGCCAGCAGCCTTAGGACTAGCGGGGGCTGGGGCACCGGGGAGCTGTTTTTT. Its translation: CASSLRTSGGWGTGELFF.

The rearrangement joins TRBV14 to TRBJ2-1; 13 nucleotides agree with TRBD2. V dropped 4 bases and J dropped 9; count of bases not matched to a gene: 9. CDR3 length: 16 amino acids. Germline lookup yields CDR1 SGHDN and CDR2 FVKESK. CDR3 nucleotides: TGTGCCAGCAGCCGCGGACTAGCGGGAGTGGTGGGTGAGCAGTTCTTC. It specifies CASSRGLAGVVGEQFF.

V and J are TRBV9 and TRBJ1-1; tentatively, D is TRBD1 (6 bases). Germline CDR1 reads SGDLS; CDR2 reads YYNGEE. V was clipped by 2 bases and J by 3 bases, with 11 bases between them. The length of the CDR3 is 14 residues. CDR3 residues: CASSVRGGDTEAFF. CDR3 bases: TGTGCCAGCAGCGTTAGGGGGGGGGACACTGAAGCTTTCTTT.

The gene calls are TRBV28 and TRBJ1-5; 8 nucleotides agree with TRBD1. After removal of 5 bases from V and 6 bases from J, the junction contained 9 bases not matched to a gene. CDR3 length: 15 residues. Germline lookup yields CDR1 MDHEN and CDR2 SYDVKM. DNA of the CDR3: TGTGCCAGCAGTGCGCCAGGGGGCGAGAGTCAGCCCCAGCATTTT. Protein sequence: CASSAPGGESQPQHF.

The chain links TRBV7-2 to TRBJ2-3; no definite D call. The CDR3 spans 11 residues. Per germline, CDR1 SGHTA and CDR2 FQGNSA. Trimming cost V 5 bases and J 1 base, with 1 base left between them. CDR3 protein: CASSRTDTQYF. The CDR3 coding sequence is TGTGCCAGCAGCCGCACAGATACGCAGTATTTT.

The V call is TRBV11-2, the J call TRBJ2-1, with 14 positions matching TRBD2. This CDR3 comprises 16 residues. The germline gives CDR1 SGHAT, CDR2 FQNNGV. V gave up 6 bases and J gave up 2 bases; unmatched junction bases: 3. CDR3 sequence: CASRRLAGGPYNEQFF. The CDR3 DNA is TGTGCCAGCAGGAGACTAGCGGGAGGGCCCTACAATGAGCAGTTCTTC.

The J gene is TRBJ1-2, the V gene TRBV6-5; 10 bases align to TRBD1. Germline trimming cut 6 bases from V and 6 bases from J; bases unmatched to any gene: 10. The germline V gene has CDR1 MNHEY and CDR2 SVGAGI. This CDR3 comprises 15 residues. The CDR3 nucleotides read TGTGCCAGCAGCCTCAATCCAGACAGGGGGCATGGCTACACCTTC. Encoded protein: CASSLNPDRGHGYTF.

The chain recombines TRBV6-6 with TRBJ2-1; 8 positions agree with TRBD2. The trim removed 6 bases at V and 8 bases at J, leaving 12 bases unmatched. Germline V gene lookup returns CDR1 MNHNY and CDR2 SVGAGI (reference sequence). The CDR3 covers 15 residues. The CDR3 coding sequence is TGTGCCAGCAGGGCGAGCGGGAGTGGAGGCGATGAGCAGTTCTTC. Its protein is CASRASGSGGDEQFF.

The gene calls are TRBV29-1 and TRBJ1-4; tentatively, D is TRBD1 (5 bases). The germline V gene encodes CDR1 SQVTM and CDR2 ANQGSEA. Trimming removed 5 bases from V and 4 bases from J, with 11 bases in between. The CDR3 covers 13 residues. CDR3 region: CSVQRGVNEKLFF. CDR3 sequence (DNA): TGCAGCGTTCAAAGAGGGGTTAATGAAAAACTGTTTTTT.

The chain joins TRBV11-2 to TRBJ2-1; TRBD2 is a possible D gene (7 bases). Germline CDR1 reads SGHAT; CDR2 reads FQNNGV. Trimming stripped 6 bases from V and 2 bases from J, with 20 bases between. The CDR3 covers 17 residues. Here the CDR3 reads CASSSGEGGATYNEQFF. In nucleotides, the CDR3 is TGTGCCAGCAGTTCCGGGGAGGGGGGGGCCACCTACAATGAGCAGTTCTTC.

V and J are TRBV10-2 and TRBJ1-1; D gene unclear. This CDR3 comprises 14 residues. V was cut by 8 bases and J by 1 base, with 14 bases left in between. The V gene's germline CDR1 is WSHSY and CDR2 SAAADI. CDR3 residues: CASYNGYSNTEAFF. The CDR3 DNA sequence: TGCGCCAGCTATAACGGGTATTCGAACACTGAAGCTTTCTTT.

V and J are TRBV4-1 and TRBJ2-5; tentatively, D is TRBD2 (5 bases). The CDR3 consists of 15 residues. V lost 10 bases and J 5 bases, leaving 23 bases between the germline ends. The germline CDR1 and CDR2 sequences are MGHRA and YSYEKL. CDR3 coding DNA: TGCGCCACCACTGCACGGGGTGGTTCCTATGAGACCCAGTACTTC. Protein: CATTARGGSYETQYF.

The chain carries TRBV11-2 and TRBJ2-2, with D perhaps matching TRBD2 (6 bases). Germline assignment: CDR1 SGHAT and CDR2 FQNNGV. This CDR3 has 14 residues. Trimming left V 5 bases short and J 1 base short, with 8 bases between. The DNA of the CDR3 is TGTGCCAGCAGCCGGAGGGGGAACACCGGGGAGCTGTTTTTT. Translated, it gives CASSRRGNTGELFF.

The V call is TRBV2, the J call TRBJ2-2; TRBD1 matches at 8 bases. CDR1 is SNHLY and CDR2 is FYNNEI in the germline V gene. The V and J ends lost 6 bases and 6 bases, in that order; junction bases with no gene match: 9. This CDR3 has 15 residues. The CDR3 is CASSGQGSGAGELFF. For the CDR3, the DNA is TGTGCCAGCAGCGGACAGGGTTCAGGCGCCGGGGAGCTGTTTTTT. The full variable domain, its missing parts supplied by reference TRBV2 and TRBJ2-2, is EPEVTQTPSHQVTQMGQEVILRCVPISNHLYFYWYRQILGQKVEFLVSFYNNEISEKSEIFDDQFSVERPDGSNFTLKIRSTKLEDSAMYFCASSGQGSGAGELFFGEGSRLTVL.

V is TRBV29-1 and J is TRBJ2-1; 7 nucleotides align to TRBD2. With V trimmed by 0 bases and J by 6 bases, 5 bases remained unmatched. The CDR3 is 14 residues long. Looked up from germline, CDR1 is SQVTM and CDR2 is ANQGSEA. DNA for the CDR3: TGCAGCGTTGAAGAACCGTCGGGGGGCAATGAGCAGTTCTTC. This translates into CSVEEPSGGNEQFF.

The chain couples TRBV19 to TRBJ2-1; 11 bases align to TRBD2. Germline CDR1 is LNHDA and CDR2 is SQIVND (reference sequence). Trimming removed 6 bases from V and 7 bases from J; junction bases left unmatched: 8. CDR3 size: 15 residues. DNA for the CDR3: TGTGCCAGTAGACCGACTAGCGGGGAATGGAATGAGCAGTTCTTC. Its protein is CASRPTSGEWNEQFF.